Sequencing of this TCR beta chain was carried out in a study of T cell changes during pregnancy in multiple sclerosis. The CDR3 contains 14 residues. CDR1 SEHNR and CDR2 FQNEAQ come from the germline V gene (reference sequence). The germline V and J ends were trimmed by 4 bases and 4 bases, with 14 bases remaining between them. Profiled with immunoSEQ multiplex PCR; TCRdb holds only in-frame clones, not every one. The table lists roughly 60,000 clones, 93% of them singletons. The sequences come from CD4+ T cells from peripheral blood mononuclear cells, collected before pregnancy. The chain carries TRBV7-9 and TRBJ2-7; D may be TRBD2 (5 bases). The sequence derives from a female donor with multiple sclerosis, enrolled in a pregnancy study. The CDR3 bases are TGTGCCAGCAGCTCTCCGGGATTTAATTACGAGCAGTACTTC. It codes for CASSSPGFNYEQYF.